This T cell receptor (beta chain) was retrieved from a study of blood T cells in healthy people across ages. The CDR3 runs 17 residues. The V gene's germline CDR1 is ENHRY and CDR2 SYGVKD. V lost 0 bases, J lost 6 bases, and 15 bases lay in between. Primed by a sample-barcoded 5' primer and a J-beta primer mix, a second PCR proceeded for about 7 to 12 cycles. MiXCR, applied by TCRdb to the 5' RACE reads, yields one record per CDR3 protein. The data show hundreds of thousands of distinct CDR3 sequences, with over 45% seen just once and 30% to 40% held by the top ten. Material for sequencing was blood. This sequence joins TRBV10-3 and TRBJ1-6, with D tentatively TRBD1 (6 bases). The TCR sequence derives from a woman aged 60-75 years in good health. The CDR3 loop is CAISESNGGRTNSPLHF. CDR3 nucleotide sequence: TGTGCCATCAGTGAGTCGAACGGGGGGCGTACTAATTCACCCCTCCACTTT.